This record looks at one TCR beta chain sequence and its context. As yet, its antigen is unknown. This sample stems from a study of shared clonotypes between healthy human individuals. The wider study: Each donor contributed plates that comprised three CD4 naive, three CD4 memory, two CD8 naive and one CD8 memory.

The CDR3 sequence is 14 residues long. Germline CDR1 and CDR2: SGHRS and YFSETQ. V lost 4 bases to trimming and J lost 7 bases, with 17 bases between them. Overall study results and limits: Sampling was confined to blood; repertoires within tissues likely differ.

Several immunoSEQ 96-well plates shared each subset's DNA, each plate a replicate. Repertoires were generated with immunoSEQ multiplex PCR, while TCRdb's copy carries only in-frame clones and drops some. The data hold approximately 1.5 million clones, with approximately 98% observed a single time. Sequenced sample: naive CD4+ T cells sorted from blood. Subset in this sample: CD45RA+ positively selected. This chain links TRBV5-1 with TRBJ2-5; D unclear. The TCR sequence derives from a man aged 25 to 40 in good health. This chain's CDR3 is CASSPLDYFATQYF. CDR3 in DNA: TGCGCCAGCAGCCCCCTTGATTATTTTGCGACCCAGTACTTC. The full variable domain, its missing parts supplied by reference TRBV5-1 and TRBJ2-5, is KAGVTQTPRYLIKTRGQQVTLSCSPISGHRSVSWYQQTPGQGLQFLFEYFSETQRNKGNFPGRFSGRQFSNSRSEMNVSTLELGDSALYLCASSPLDYFATQYFGPGTRLLVL.